Here is one T cell receptor beta chain with its context. The sample belongs to a study of blood T cell repertoires in COVID-19. Looked up from germline, CDR1 is SGHAT and CDR2 is FQNNGV. The V end lost 5 bases, the J end lost 3 bases, and 17 bases lay between the germline ends. This CDR3 has 16 amino acids. Sequencing used immunoSEQ multiplex PCR; TCRdb keeps in-frame clones, though not all of them. The repertoire holds 350,000 to 550,000 clones, with 70% to 90% as singletons. Sequenced sample: PBMCs or T cells enriched from blood (not recorded which). This TCR was recovered from a young woman with acute COVID-19. The rearrangement uses TRBV11-2 and TRBJ1-3; possibly TRBD1 for D (6 bases). In DNA, the CDR3 is TGTGCCAGCAGCAACGCCAGGGGAGGGAGTGGAAACACCATATATTTT. Translated: CASSNARGGSGNTIYF.